The sequence of this TCR beta chain was determined in a study of blood T cells in healthy people across ages. This clonotype was counted between two and nine times. Primers used in a second PCR of about 7 to 12 cycles were a sample-barcoded 5' primer and a J-beta primer mix. TCRdb reprocessed the 5' RACE reads via MiXCR and lists one record per CDR3 protein. The table records about 2 million distinct CDR3 sequences, about 49% of them present only once. The sample taken for sequencing was blood. The clonotype comes from a woman between 40 and 55 years old in good health.

The CDR3 region has the DNA TGTGCCAGCAGTAAGCGGGGGACCACAGATACGCAGTATTTT. It specifies CASSKRGTTDTQYF. J is TRBJ2-3 and V is TRBV12-3 or TRBV12-4, with TRBD2 identical over 8 bases. The junction had 3 bases not matched to a gene; V was cut back by 5 bases and J by 2 bases. This CDR3 is built from 14 residues.